There are many counts of the clone carrying this T cell receptor (beta chain). The germline gene is not matched at one end of the junction; a read error may be the cause. This sample's RNA came from whole unsorted tissue. This non-tumor lung sample came from over 3 cm beyond the tumor edge. CDR1 and CDR2 (germline): MGHRA, YSYEKL. This CDR3 is 15 amino acids long. The data were taken from a study of tumor and adjacent non-tumor tissue in lung cancer. Three rounds of nested PCR, following a modified ARM-PCR protocol, produced the TCRbeta library. TCRdb independently ran MiXCR on the multiplex PCR reads; one entry per CDR3 protein. Among about 86,000 distinct CDR3 sequences listed, 65% to 80% were seen once.

This TCR was sampled from a woman aged 45-65 years with non-small cell lung cancer. This chain joins TRBV4-1 and TRBJ1-2; maybe TRBD1 (5 bases). The sequencing input was distant non-tumor lung tissue. This chain's CDR3 is CASSQVPGSAYGCTF. The CDR3 coding sequence is TGCGCCAGCAGCCAAGTCCCAGGGTCGGCTTATGGCTGCACCTTC.